Following are 3 T cell receptor beta chains from one sample sequenced in a study of blood T cell repertoires in COVID-19. TCRdb's table, derived via immunoSEQ multiplex PCR, lists solely in-frame clones and lacks some. The table lists roughly 40,000 clones, about 82% of them singletons. Material for sequencing was peripheral blood. All receptors derive from a human donor in a cohort sampled during active COVID-19.

This chain connects TRBV30 to TRBJ1-6; D uncertain. There are 16 residues in the CDR3. CDR1 is GTSNPN and CDR2 is SVGIG in the germline V gene (reference sequence). Trimming cost V 2 bases and J 5 bases, with 16 bases left between them. For the CDR3, the DNA is TGTGCCTGGAGTCCTTTCCTCGACACCAATAATTCACCCCTCCACTTT. This codes for CAWSPFLDTNNSPLHF.

The V call is TRBV6-6, the J call TRBJ2-2, with a tentative D call TRBD1 (6 bases). This CDR3 has 16 residues. Germline values: CDR1 MNHNY, CDR2 SVGAGI (reference sequence). Trimming left V 2 bases short and J 1 base short, with 11 bases between. CDR3 bases: TGTGCCAGCAGTTACCCTCTGGGACAGAACACCGGGGAGCTGTTTTTT. The encoded protein is CASSYPLGQNTGELFF.

This chain joins TRBV29-1 and TRBJ1-1; 8 bases map to TRBD1. CDR3 length equals 14 residues. Per the germline V gene, CDR1 is SQVTM and CDR2 is ANQGSEA. The junction had 6 bases not matched to a gene; V was cut back by 5 bases and J by 1 base. The CDR3 sequence: CSVNRGTGNTEAFF. The CDR3 nucleotides read TGCAGCGTTAACAGGGGGACGGGGAACACTGAAGCTTTCTTT. Full variable domain (remainder filled in from reference TRBV29-1 and TRBJ1-1): SAVISQKPSRDICQRGTSLTIQCQVDSQVTMMFWYRQQPGQSLTLIATANQGSEATYESGFVIDKFPISRPNLTFSTLTVSNMSPEDSSIYLCSVNRGTGNTEAFFGQGTRLTVV.